This T cell receptor (beta chain) was recovered during a study of metastatic and nonmetastatic thyroid tumors. Whole-study context: Where malignant and benign thyroid patients were concerned, repertoires were compared across blood and tumor or nodule tissue. Study-wide results and limits: Within blood and tumor, benign nodules reportedly had significantly lower TCR beta diversity than malignant thyroid tumors did.

The CDR3 totals 13 residues. Germline CDR1 SGHRS, CDR2 YFSETQ. With 2 bases removed from V and 4 bases from J, the gap between germline ends came to 9 bases. As concerns this clone: The antigen remains undetermined. This sequence may be a read error, since a much larger clone differs from it by one base. At the DNA level, this CDR3 is encoded by other sequences in the same sample as well.

No patient received treatment before thyroid surgery. Methods used by the authors: Building a distant-metastasis classifier for papillary thyroid cancer drew on CDR3 differences across clinicopathological groups. MiXCR re-clonotyped the PCR reads for TCRdb. Here the V and J calls rest on TCRdb's processing, not on the authors' analysis. Counted here are tens of thousands of clones, over 9.5% occurring once; the ten biggest clones make up under 30%. This sequence originates from a female donor with papillary thyroid cancer or a benign thyroid nodule (not recorded which). Some clones in this sample may be carry-over from other donors' samples. This chain connects TRBV5-1 to TRBJ2-5; D not resolved. The sequencing sample was made of blood. The CDR3 DNA reads TGCGCCAGCAGCTTCGTTATAGGAGAGACCCAGTACTTC. This encodes CASSFVIGETQYF.